The rows below give T cell receptor beta chains drawn from one sample of a study of T-cell reconstitution after alpha-beta-depleted transplantation in children. TCRdb reprocessed the PCR reads via MiXCR and lists one record per CDR3 protein. The data contain about 980,000 distinct CDR3 sequences, about 26% of them singletons. This specimen was PBMCs, mostly from graft donor cells, taken 360 days after TCRalphabeta/CD19-depleted stem cell transplant. These receptors were collected from a boy less than two years old who had a stem cell transplant for SCID, so the T cells may come from the graft donor. The CDR3 runs from the conserved cysteine through the conserved F or W. Each record gives: V gene, clone size, D gene, J gene, CDR3 protein, CDR3 DNA. D genes are given only for firm matches. Rows give clone size only sometimes, using once, few, many, or a class for an expanded clone.

V: TRBV7-8
size: .
D: .
J: TRBJ2-6
CDR3: CASQRAGANVLTF
DNA: TGTGCCAGCCAAAGGGCTGGGGCCAACGTCCTGACTTTC

V: TRBV20-1
size: few
D: .
J: TRBJ2-5
CDR3: CSARRPAETQYF
DNA: TGCAGTGCTAGAAGGCCCGCTGAGACCCAGTACTTC

V: TRBV12-3/TRBV12-4
size: few
D: .
J: TRBJ2-3
CDR3: CASSLAGRGPDTQYF
DNA: TGTGCCAGCAGTTTAGCGGGGCGGGGTCCAGATACGCAGTATTTT

V: TRBV5-1
size: .
D: .
J: TRBJ2-1
CDR3: CASSLQARSSYNEQFF
DNA: TGCGCCAGCAGCTTGCAGGCCAGGAGCTCCTACAATGAGCAGTTCTTC

V: TRBV20-1
size: .
D: .
J: TRBJ1-1
CDR3: CSAPSSGWTEAFF
DNA: TGCAGTGCCCCCTCTTCGGGGTGGACTGAAGCTTTCTTT

V: TRBV20-1
size: .
D: .
J: TRBJ2-5
CDR3: CSARDLRGAAQETQYF
DNA: TGCAGTGCTAGAGATCTCCGGGGGGCCGCTCAAGAGACCCAGTACTTC

V: TRBV5-6
size: few
D: .
J: TRBJ2-7
CDR3: CASSFNRDHEQYF
DNA: TGTGCCAGCAGCTTCAACAGGGACCACGAGCAGTACTTC

V: TRBV28
size: few
D: TRBD2
J: TRBJ2-1
CDR3: CASSLGGTKSNEQFF
DNA: TGTGCCAGCAGTTTGGGGGGGACCAAGTCCAATGAGCAGTTCTTC

V: TRBV7-6
size: .
D: .
J: TRBJ2-7
CDR3: CASSLEVGGEQYF
DNA: TGTGCCAGCAGCTTAGAGGTGGGGGGCGAGCAGTACTTC

V: TRBV9
size: .
D: .
J: TRBJ2-3
CDR3: CASSAYLRADTQYF
DNA: TGTGCCAGCAGCGCCTATCTTCGCGCAGATACGCAGTATTTT

V: TRBV28
size: .
D: TRBD1
J: TRBJ1-5
CDR3: CASSAGNRGKQPQHF
DNA: TGTGCCAGCAGTGCAGGAAACAGGGGGAAACAGCCCCAGCATTTT

V: TRBV7-8
size: .
D: TRBD1
J: TRBJ2-2
CDR3: CASRKGQGSAGELFF
DNA: TGTGCCAGCCGAAAGGGACAGGGTAGCGCCGGGGAGCTGTTTTTT

V: TRBV29-1
size: .
D: TRBD1
J: TRBJ2-5
CDR3: CSARSGQAQETQYF
DNA: TGCAGCGCCCGAAGCGGACAGGCCCAAGAGACCCAGTACTTC

V: TRBV20-1
size: few
D: .
J: TRBJ2-7
CDR3: CSARDQNRKVPYEQYF
DNA: TGCAGTGCTAGAGATCAGAACAGGAAAGTACCCTACGAGCAGTACTTC

V: TRBV5-5
size: .
D: .
J: TRBJ2-5
CDR3: CASSHPRVDETQYF
DNA: TGTGCCAGCAGCCATCCGCGGGTGGATGAGACCCAGTACTTC

V: TRBV4-3
size: .
D: .
J: TRBJ2-2
CDR3: CASSQAQLALTGELFF
DNA: TGCGCCAGCAGCCAAGCCCAACTAGCCCTGACCGGGGAGCTGTTTTTT

V: TRBV24-1
size: few
D: .
J: TRBJ2-1
CDR3: CATSDRGRLRNEQFF
DNA: TGTGCCACCAGTGACCGGGGACGGCTACGGAATGAGCAGTTCTTC

V: TRBV4-3
size: .
D: .
J: TRBJ1-2
CDR3: CASSQEGPRGRGRYGYTF
DNA: TGCGCCAGCAGCCAAGAAGGACCTCGGGGGAGGGGGAGATATGGCTACACCTTC

V: TRBV28
size: .
D: TRBD1
J: TRBJ2-7
CDR3: CASSPPGWLGTGGTYEQYF
DNA: TGTGCCAGCAGTCCACCGGGATGGTTGGGGACAGGGGGGACCTACGAGCAGTACTTC

V: TRBV7-2
size: .
D: .
J: TRBJ2-7
CDR3: CASSPYSVGTYEQYF
DNA: TGTGCCAGCAGCCCATACAGTGTTGGGACCTACGAGCAGTACTTC

V: TRBV5-1
size: many
D: TRBD1
J: TRBJ1-2
CDR3: CASSLPSGTGYGYTF
DNA: TGCGCCAGCAGTTTACCTTCCGGGACAGGTTATGGCTACACCTTC

V: TRBV12-3/TRBV12-4
size: .
D: .
J: TRBJ2-5
CDR3: CASSSLDGPWGKETQYF
DNA: TGTGCCAGCAGCTCTTTGGACGGGCCGTGGGGTAAAGAGACCCAGTACTTC

V: TRBV27
size: few
D: .
J: TRBJ2-4
CDR3: CASSPTQGKRNIQYF
DNA: TGTGCCAGCAGCCCTACCCAGGGGAAGAGAAACATTCAGTACTTC

V: TRBV7-2
size: few
D: .
J: TRBJ2-7
CDR3: CASSLRDLSYEQYF
DNA: TGTGCCAGCAGCTTGAGGGACTTATCCTACGAGCAGTACTTC

V: TRBV6-5
size: few
D: TRBD1
J: TRBJ1-2
CDR3: CASSYLDRGFYGYTF
DNA: TGTGCCAGCAGTTACCTGGACAGGGGCTTCTATGGCTACACCTTC

V: TRBV2
size: .
D: .
J: TRBJ2-7
CDR3: CASCRDGPYEQYF
DNA: TGTGCCAGCTGCCGGGACGGACCCTACGAGCAGTACTTC

V: TRBV7-2
size: .
D: .
J: TRBJ2-7
CDR3: CASSLAQRTGTNSYEQYF
DNA: TGTGCCAGCAGCTTAGCCCAAAGGACAGGGACTAACTCCTACGAGCAGTACTTC

V: TRBV27
size: .
D: .
J: TRBJ2-2
CDR3: CASRRANGELFF
DNA: TGTGCCAGCAGGAGAGCGAACGGGGAGCTGTTTTTT

V: TRBV20-1
size: few
D: .
J: TRBJ2-7
CDR3: CSGREQGSYEQYF
DNA: TGCAGTGGCCGTGAACAGGGCTCCTACGAGCAGTACTTC

V: TRBV7-9
size: many
D: .
J: TRBJ2-1
CDR3: CASSPDGNEQFF
DNA: TGTGCCAGCAGCCCGGACGGAAATGAGCAGTTCTTC

V: TRBV4-2
size: few
D: TRBD1
J: TRBJ1-6
CDR3: CASSHGQGQGANSPLHF
DNA: TGTGCCAGCAGCCACGGACAGGGGCAAGGTGCGAATTCACCCCTCCACTTT

V: TRBV15
size: few
D: TRBD2
J: TRBJ2-7
CDR3: CATSTTPGEGSYEQYF
DNA: TGTGCCACCAGCACTACTCCGGGGGAGGGCTCCTACGAGCAGTACTTC